This T cell receptor beta chain was recovered during a study of cytomegalovirus exposure and HLA in healthy donors. General observations from the study: Specificity for CMV antigens was confirmed in vitro for a few of the CMV-associated chains. A classifier reportedly called cytomegalovirus status with high sensitivity and specificity. Cytomegalovirus association was assigned to about 180 TCR beta chains.

The CDR3 is 16 amino acids. Germline CDR1 GTSNPN, CDR2 SVGIG (reference sequence). The ends were cut back, 1 base at V and 0 bases at J, with 15 bases in the middle. A few counts support this clone. Its antigen remains unknown. The PCR used 60 Vbeta and 13 Jbeta primers. Measured with immunoSEQ multiplex PCR; TCRdb has only the in-frame clones, and not every one. The sample shows about 120,000 clones, roughly a tenth of them seen only once. The V and J genes are TRBV30 and TRBJ1-1; D unclear. This receptor was obtained from a man aged 25-45 years in good health and CMV-seronegative. Sequenced material: PBMCs. The chain's CDR3 is CAWSGGGYFMNTEAFF. DNA of the CDR3: TGTGCCTGGAGTGGAGGAGGTTACTTCATGAACACTGAAGCTTTCTTT.